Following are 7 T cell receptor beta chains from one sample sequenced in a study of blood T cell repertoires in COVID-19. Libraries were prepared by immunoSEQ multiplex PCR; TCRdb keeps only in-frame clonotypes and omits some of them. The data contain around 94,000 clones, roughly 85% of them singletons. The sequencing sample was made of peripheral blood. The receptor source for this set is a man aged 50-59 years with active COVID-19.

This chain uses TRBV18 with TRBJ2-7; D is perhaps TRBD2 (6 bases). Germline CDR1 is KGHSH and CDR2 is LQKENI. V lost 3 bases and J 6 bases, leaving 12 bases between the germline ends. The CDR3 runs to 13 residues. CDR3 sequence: CASSPSSSAEQYF. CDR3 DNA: TGTGCCAGCTCACCCTCTTCTAGCGCCGAGCAGTACTTC.

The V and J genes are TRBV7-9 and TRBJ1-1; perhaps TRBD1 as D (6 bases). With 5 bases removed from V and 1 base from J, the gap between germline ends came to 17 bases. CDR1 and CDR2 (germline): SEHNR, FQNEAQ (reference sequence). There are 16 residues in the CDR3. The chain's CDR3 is CASSPKRVQGNTEAFF. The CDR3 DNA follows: TGTGCCAGCAGCCCGAAGAGAGTACAGGGGAACACTGAAGCTTTCTTT. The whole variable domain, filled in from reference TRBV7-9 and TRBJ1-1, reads DTGVSQNPRHKITKRGQNVTFRCDPISEHNRLYWYRQTLGQGPEFLTYFQNEAQLEKSRLLSDRFSAERPKGSFSTLEIQRTEQGDSAMYLCASSPKRVQGNTEAFFGQGTRLTVV.

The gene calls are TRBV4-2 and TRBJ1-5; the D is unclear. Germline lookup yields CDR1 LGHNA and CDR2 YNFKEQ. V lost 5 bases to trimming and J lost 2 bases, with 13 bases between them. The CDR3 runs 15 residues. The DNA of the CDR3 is TGTGCCAGCAGCTTATACAGCGGTGGCAATCAGCCCCAGCATTTT. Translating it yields CASSLYSGGNQPQHF.

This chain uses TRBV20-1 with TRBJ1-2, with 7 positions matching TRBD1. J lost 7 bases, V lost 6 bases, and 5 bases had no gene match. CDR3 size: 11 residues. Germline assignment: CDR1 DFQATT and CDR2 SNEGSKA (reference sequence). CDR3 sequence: CSAGQEIGYTF. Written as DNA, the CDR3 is TGCAGTGCAGGACAGGAGATTGGCTACACCTTC.

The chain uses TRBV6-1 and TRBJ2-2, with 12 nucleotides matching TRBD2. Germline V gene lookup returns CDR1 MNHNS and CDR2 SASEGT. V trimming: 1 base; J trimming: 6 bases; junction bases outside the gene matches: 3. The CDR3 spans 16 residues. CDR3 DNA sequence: TGTGCCAGCAGTGAAGTGCTAGCGGGGGGGCCCGGGGAGCTGTTTTTT. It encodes CASSEVLAGGPGELFF.

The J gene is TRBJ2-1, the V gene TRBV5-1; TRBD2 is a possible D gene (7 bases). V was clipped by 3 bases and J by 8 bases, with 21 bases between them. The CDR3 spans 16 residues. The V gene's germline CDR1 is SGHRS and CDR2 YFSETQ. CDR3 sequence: CASSSPGGGGGYEQFF. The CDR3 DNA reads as TGCGCCAGCAGCTCCCCGGGAGGAGGGGGGGGCTATGAGCAGTTCTTC.

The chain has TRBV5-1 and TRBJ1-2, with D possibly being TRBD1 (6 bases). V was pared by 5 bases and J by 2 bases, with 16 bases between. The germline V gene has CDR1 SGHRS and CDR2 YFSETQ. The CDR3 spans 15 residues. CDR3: CASRISGVSNYGYTF. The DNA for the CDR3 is TGCGCCAGCAGAATCTCAGGGGTTTCAAACTATGGCTACACCTTC.